This T cell receptor (beta chain) was found in a study of cytomegalovirus exposure and HLA in healthy donors. Study-wide results and caveats: The records held CMV serostatus as the only immune exposure information.

With 60 Vbeta and 13 Jbeta primers, the PCR was carried out. Original methodology: A follow-up analysis tallied tens of millions of unique TCR beta chains, roughly 11 million shared. Libraries were prepared by immunoSEQ multiplex PCR; TCRdb keeps only in-frame clonotypes and omits some of them. V and J calls and clone size come straight from that table; D and trimming were deduced from the DNA. Altogether 150,000 to 200,000 clones are present, roughly 77% being singletons, with the ten largest covering around 1.4%. With respect to this clone: Its antigen is not known.

The clonotype was recovered from a woman aged 45-60 years in good health and CMV-seronegative. What was sequenced was PBMCs.

CDR3 DNA sequence: TGCGCCAGCACCCACCCCGGACTTACGGGGGGCTACACCTTC. Encoded protein: CASTHPGLTGGYTF. The chain couples TRBV4-1 to TRBJ1-2; no clear D gene. Germline lookup yields CDR1 MGHRA and CDR2 YSYEKL. The V gene lost 7 bases and the J gene lost 8 bases, with 20 bases spanning the gap. The CDR3 covers 14 residues.